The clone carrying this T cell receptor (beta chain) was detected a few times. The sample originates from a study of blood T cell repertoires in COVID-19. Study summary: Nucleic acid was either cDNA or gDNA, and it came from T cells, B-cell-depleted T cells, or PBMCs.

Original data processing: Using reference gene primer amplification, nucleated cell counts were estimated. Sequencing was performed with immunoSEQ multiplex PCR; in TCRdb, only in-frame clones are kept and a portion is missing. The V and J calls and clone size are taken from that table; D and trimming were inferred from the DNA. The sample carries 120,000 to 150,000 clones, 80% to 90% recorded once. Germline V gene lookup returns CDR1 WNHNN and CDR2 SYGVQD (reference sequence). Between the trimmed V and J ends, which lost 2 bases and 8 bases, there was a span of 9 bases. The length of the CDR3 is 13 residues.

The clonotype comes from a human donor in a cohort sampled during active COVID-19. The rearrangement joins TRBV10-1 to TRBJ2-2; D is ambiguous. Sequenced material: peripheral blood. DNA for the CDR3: TGCGCCAGCAGTGAGACTTCGTGGGGGGAGCTGTTTTTT. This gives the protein CASSETSWGELFF.